Given below is one TCR beta chain in context. The target of this receptor is not known. No much larger clone exists at a distance of one base, and base qualities are not known. The data were obtained in a study of T-cell reconstitution after alpha-beta-depleted transplantation in children (dated by TCRdb to 2016 to 2017). As for the study more broadly: The study quantitatively tracked T-cell immune reconstitution after TCRalphabeta/CD19-depleted allogeneic hematopoietic cell transplantation in children using TCR repertoire profiling.

The germline V end is reduced by 1 base and the J end by 7 bases; junction bases left unmatched: 9. From the cysteine through the phenylalanine, the CDR3 covers 15 amino acids. Only the CDR3 portion is preserved as DNA: 45 bases, with reading frame beginning at the first base. For CDR1 and CDR2, the germline V gene (reference sequence) lists GTSNPN and SVGIG. Library prep was done by PCR. Reads for this sample came from an Illumina HiSeq 2500. To normalize quantification of the TCRbeta repertoire, the TCR libraries were built with molecular barcoding that relied on unique molecular identifiers. TCRdb trimmed public reads at Q25 via fastp, called clones via MiXCR and kept in-frame beta chains. CDR3 protein sequences are deduplicated, and each keeps its most common genes and DNA. The sample profile shows around 480,000 distinct CDR3 sequences; 32% of them were found once. In total, the top ten clones hold 2.4% of the sample.

This chain joins TRBV30 to TRBJ1-5; 8 of the junction bases match TRBD1. The sequence was collected from a human donor who donated a stem cell graft to a child with aplastic anemia. Sequencing was performed on PBMCs from the stem cell graft donor, taken from the stem cell graft. This receptor carries the CDR3 CAWSGATGGRQPQHF. The nucleotides are TGTGCCTGGAGTGGGGCCACAGGGGGACGCCAGCCCCAGCATTTT.